This T cell receptor (beta chain) was recorded in a study of cytomegalovirus exposure and HLA in healthy donors (dated by TCRdb to the late 2010s). Some background on the complete study: According to an earlier analysis of a few hundred of the donors, 150 million to 200 million T cells yielded 90 million to 130 million unique TCR beta sequences and about 300 Gb of sequence data. An early release covering approximately 600 HLA-typed donors comprised 300 to 350 gigabases of sequencing data and tens of millions of unique TCR sequences. Of the roughly 400 genotyped donors, 81% were placed in the genetic ancestry cluster associated with self-reported Caucasian donors. The study aimed to test whether signatures of past pathogen exposure could be identified by cataloging public T cell receptors. Using immunosequencing, the study profiled T cell repertoires from approximately 700 subjects and related those repertoires to cytomegalovirus serostatus. Along with the approximately 650-subject first cohort, a separate validation cohort of over 90 different subjects was used. The study combined high-throughput TCR immunosequencing, statistical association of individual TCRs with disease status, and machine learning to predict cytomegalovirus infection status. To study patterns of TCR occurrence, a later analysis re-analyzed previously published TCR beta repertoires from under 750 donors and added high-resolution HLA genotyping. Rather than using new phenotypic data, the later analysis identified candidate immune exposures from TCR beta sequences and from how often those sequences occurred across donors. To decide whether each TCR beta V gene segment behaved as functional or pseudogenic, an earlier analysis of some 600 of the donors relied on high-throughput TCR beta sequencing. Donor age, sex, ethnicity and CMV serostatus were compiled alongside the repertoire data. A later genetic analysis used genome-wide SNP genotypes for 398 of the 666 donors, treating that subset as a discovery cohort. All discovery cohort repertoires had been generated using a single sequencing platform. HLA typing included class I and class II loci at four-digit resolution. Typing coverage varied by locus: about 620-630 donors for A, B, C, DRB1 and DQB1; some 520 for DQA1; approximately 610 for DPA1; roughly 470 for DPB1. Roughly 5 DR-DQ haplotypes were handled as single units for association and clustering, since linkage in the cohort was strong. On average, roughly 250,000 unique TCR beta nucleotide sequences were sequenced per donor among a few hundred genotyped donors of the cohort, with roughly 19% of those sequences being non-productive. The paper's findings and limits, for the study overall: In a later analysis, about 17,000 TCR beta sequences were associated with specific HLA alleles at a false discovery rate of 0.05. Immune exposure information for the cohort was limited to CMV serostatus. According to the authors, the approach could potentially be generalized to other disease states and immunological phenotypes. The study gave a list of more than 150 TCR beta chains associated with cytomegalovirus. Most TCR sequences were observed very rarely across donors, whereas some public TCRs were present in many individuals. Assigning TCR associations to individual alleles was difficult when HLA alleles, especially DR and DQ, strongly co-occurred. A later genetic analysis associated a missense DCLRE1C variant with V-gene and J-gene trimming of TCR beta chains, and an independent cohort replicated the association. A further reported finding was that TCR beta sequences accurately predicted the HLA-A and HLA-B alleles for most subjects in the first cohort. Because some donors lacked HLA typing at each locus, the association tests relied only on the typed subset. In a later genetic analysis, fewer N-insertions in productive TCRs were reported among donors in an Asian-associated ancestry cluster than the roughly 700-donor mean. A cluster of highly shared sequence variants was judged likely to represent a technical artifact of the sequencing pipeline. Presence/absence analyses assumed roughly uniform sequencing depth across donors, an assumption that may not hold. Linkage disequilibrium might explain the correlated functional status among segregating V segments, but an unknown experimental factor could not be ruled out. The cohort was sequenced for TCR beta chains only, and without alpha or paired-chain data the features that could be detected were limited. Because counts were too low, some 17 rarely observed V segments, including chromosome 9 orphons, were excluded from the earlier analysis of 587 of the donors. A few of the identified cytomegalovirus-associated TCR beta chains were confirmed in vitro to be specific for cytomegalovirus antigens. The classifier was reported to diagnose cytomegalovirus status with high specificity and sensitivity in both the original cohort and the validation cohort. Some IMGT-functional V segments, including TRBV6-2 and TRBV6-3, could not be distinguished by the 87-base-pair reads and were therefore excluded. In an earlier analysis of a few hundred of the donors, most TCR beta V segments were observed in productive rearrangements about 90% or about 30% of the time, broadly matching IMGT annotations. According to a later analysis, parvovirus B19, influenza, CMV and Epstein-Barr virus appeared linked to several top co-occurrence clusters. According to a later analysis, TCR association rates differed among HLA loci, with DRB1 alleles showing the most associated TCRs and HLA-C alleles showing the fewest. In a later analysis, most CMV-associated TCR beta chains were found to appear HLA-restricted, with HLA associations seemingly driven largely by CMV exposure. Compared with equally common non-associated chains, HLA-associated TCR beta chains in a later analysis were more clonally expanded and had lower generation probabilities.

The cohort was made up of roughly 670 healthy bone marrow donors. All cohort members were sampled while nominally healthy, although unrecorded immune exposures were likely present. The donor was CMV seronegative and belonged to the group of 350 or so seronegative cohort members. Each donor provided a peripheral blood sample, and peripheral blood mononuclear cells were used for TCR beta sequencing. Genomic DNA extraction from the blood cell samples was performed with the Qiagen DNeasy Blood Extraction Kit. Libraries were prepared through the immunoSEQ multiplex PCR assay. A mixture of 60 forward primers for TCR Vbeta segments and 13 reverse primers for TCR Jbeta segments was used in the multiplex PCR. A multiplex PCR assay on genomic DNA amplified the CDR3 region of rearranged TCR beta genes. On the Illumina HiSeq System, the amplified TCR beta libraries were sequenced as 87-base-pair reads. In the authors' own workflow: Across the 640 or so repertoires, a later analysis counted some 80 million unique TCR beta chains, roughly 11 million of which were shared by at least two donors. Raw reads were error-corrected and collapsed into unique sequences with a nearest-neighbor algorithm that merged closely related sequences to remove PCR and sequencing errors. V, D and J gene segments were assigned by aligning CDR3 sequences to IMGT reference sequences. For a sequence to be retained, a match of at least six nucleotides to both a V gene segment and a J gene segment was required. Rearrangements were classified as productive when the CDR3 lacked stop codons and remained in frame with V and J, and all other rearrangements were classified as non-productive. Following IMGT convention, CDR3 was defined as the stretch from the second conserved V-encoded cysteine to the conserved J-encoded phenylalanine. The earlier analysis of about 590 of the donors excluded sequences that lacked an unambiguous match to a single V gene segment. In an earlier analysis of a few hundred of the donors, V segments were called functional above 56.7% productive rearrangements and were called segregating when the between-donor standard deviation exceeded 5%. To diagnose cytomegalovirus status from the catalog of TCR beta chain sequences, a statistical classification framework was built. A later analysis assigned V and J genes by comparing TCR nucleotide sequences with IMGT/GENE-DB human TR gene sequences. The TCRdist pipeline was used in a later analysis to assign CDR3 sequences and most-parsimonious VDJ recombination scenarios. In a later analysis, each TCR beta chain was defined by its CDR3 amino acid sequence together with its V-gene family, and reads lacking a unique V-gene family were excluded. As a way to deal with suspected cross-contamination and a sequencing artifact, a later analysis dropped under 600 nucleotide sequences that were highly shared and had low generation probability. In a later analysis, a clonal expansion index was calculated for each public chain from normalized within-repertoire ranks of inferred template counts. In a later analysis, generation probabilities were computed with a VDJ recombination model fitted to out-of-frame rearrangements, and the resulting probabilities were checked against IGoR. A later analysis scored TCR-TCR, TCR-HLA and TCR-CMV co-occurrence with hypergeometric tests, applying a repertoire-size bias correction to TCR pairs. A later analysis estimated false discovery rates by permuting HLA or CMV assignments 20 times. In a later analysis, co-occurring TCRs were grouped with DBSCAN, and TCRdist sequence similarity was added when clustering was performed within HLA-allele-positive subsets. Repertoires with fewer than 30,000 or more than 120,000 public chains were left out of co-occurrence clustering, as were several repertoires with anomalous nucleotide sharing. The clones in this table, taken by TCRdb from immuneACCESS, are in-frame only. Not every clone is retained; where verified, under half of the shortfall comes from an unresolved V gene, and the cause of the rest is unknown. The V and J calls and the clone size are those of that table, but D and trimming were determined from the DNA. The sample table holds under 200,000 clones. In total, the top ten clones hold 5.5% to 7.5% of the sample.

From V the trimming removes 3 bases and from J it removes 7 bases, while the gene matches leave 15 bases of the junction unaccounted for. Sequences SGHNT (CDR1) and YENEEA (CDR2) are obtained from the germline V gene. Spanning cysteine to phenylalanine, the CDR3 consists of 17 amino acids. Of all the DNA, just the CDR3 is kept, 51 bases in frame from base 1. Turning to this clone: What this receptor recognizes is not known.

The sequence came from a man aged 30 to 45 in good health and CMV-seronegative. Recombination joined TRBV11-3 with TRBJ2-1; TRBD2 aligns with 7 central bases. Input material: PBMCs. The nucleotide sequence reads as follows: TGTGCCAGCAGCTTTGGGGGGGACGGCCTCCTGGGTAATGAGCAGTTCTTC. Its protein product is CASSFGGDGLLGNEQFF.